This T cell receptor beta chain was found in a study of blood T cell repertoires in COVID-19. The wider study: Specimens from acute and convalescent COVID-19 originated in the United States, Italy and Spain. The cDNA or gDNA used as material had been derived from T cells, B-cell-depleted T cells, or PBMCs.

Authors' methods: For nucleated cells, counts were estimated from reference gene primer amplification. The protocol was immunoSEQ multiplex PCR, while the TCRdb copy is restricted to in-frame clones and leaves out a portion. The V and J calls and clone size were taken over from that table, and D and trimming were inferred from the DNA. The sample contains about 110,000 clones, 65% to 85% of which appear only once. Between the trimmed V and J ends, which lost 0 bases and 4 bases, there was a span of 7 bases. The CDR3 loop spans 14 amino acids. Germline V gene lookup returns CDR1 GTSNPN and CDR2 SVGIG (reference sequence).

The chain recombines TRBV30 with TRBJ1-6; maybe TRBD1 (5 bases). Sequenced: peripheral blood. This TCR derives from a woman in her 70s with acute or convalescent COVID-19. DNA of the CDR3: TGTGCCTGGAGTGTCGGGGGTTATAATTCACCCCTCCACTTT. Protein product: CAWSVGGYNSPLHF.